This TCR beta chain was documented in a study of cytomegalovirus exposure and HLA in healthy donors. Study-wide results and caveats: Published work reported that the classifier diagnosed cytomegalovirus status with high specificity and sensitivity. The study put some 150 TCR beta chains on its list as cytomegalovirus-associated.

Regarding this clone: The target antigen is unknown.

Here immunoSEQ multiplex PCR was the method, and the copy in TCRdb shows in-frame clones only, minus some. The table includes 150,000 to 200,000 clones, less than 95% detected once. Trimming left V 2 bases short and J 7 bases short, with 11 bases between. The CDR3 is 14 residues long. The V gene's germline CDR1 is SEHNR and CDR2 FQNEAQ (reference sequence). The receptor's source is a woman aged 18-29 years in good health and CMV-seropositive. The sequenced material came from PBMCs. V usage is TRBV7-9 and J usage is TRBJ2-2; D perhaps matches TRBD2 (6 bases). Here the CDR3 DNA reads TGTGCCAGCAGCTTATGGCAGGGAGGCGGGGAGCTGTTTTTT. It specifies CASSLWQGGGELFF. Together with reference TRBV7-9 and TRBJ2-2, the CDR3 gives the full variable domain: DTGVSQNPRHKITKRGQNVTFRCDPISEHNRLYWYRQTLGQGPEFLTYFQNEAQLEKSRLLSDRFSAERPKGSFSTLEIQRTEQGDSAMYLCASSLWQGGGELFFGEGSRLTVL.